Listed here is a single T cell receptor (beta chain). In the study's own analysis: Estimated nucleated cell counts came from reference gene primer amplification. Clones were sequenced by immunoSEQ multiplex PCR, and TCRdb holds only the in-frame ones, with some missing. V and J calls and clone size are copied from that table; D and trimming were computed from the DNA. The data show roughly 53,000 clones, 75% to 95% seen once. This specimen belongs to a study of blood T cell repertoires in COVID-19. Study at large: COVID-19 samples collected from the United States, Italy and Spain covered acute and convalescent phases. PBMCs, B-cell-depleted T cells, or T cells provided the cDNA or gDNA that made up the material.

CDR3 size: 16 residues. Germline-derived CDR1 and CDR2 are SGHKS and YYEKEE (reference sequence). The J segment lost 3 bases and the V segment lost 5 bases, leaving 12 bases of the junction unmatched. This receptor was obtained from a woman aged 40-49 years with active COVID-19. Material for sequencing was peripheral blood. The V and J genes are TRBV5-5 and TRBJ1-2; 8 nucleotides line up with TRBD1. DNA of the CDR3: TGTGCCAGCAGTAACGGACAGGGAACCATGCACTATGGCTACACCTTC. It is translated as CASSNGQGTMHYGYTF.